This T cell receptor beta chain came from a study of shared clonotypes between healthy human individuals. Overall study context: Three CD4 naive, three CD4 memory, two CD8 naive and one CD8 memory plate were used per donor.

With 7 bases clipped from V and 0 bases from J, the junction kept 5 bases outside the gene matches. Germline CDR1 SGHDT, CDR2 YYEEEE. The CDR3 has 16 amino acids. The protocol was immunoSEQ multiplex PCR, while the TCRdb copy is restricted to in-frame clones and leaves out a portion. The data hold 1.5 million to 2.5 million clones, with approximately 94% observed a single time. As defined, naive CD8 cells were CD45RO-negative and positively selected for CCR7, with terminally differentiated effector memory CD45RA+ cells excluded. The specimen was naive CD8+ T cells sorted from blood. This TCR came from a man aged 18 to 29 in good health. The chain couples TRBV5-6 to TRBJ2-5; 14 nucleotides line up with TRBD2. The CDR3 here is CASDGTSGGYQETQYF. CDR3 DNA sequence: TGTGCCAGCGATGGGACTAGCGGGGGTTACCAAGAGACCCAGTACTTC.